This TCR beta chain stems from a study of regulatory T cells in long-lasting Graves disease. The CDR3 sequence is 13 residues long. Germline V gene sequence: CDR1 LNHDA, CDR2 SQIVND (reference sequence). Trimming left V 8 bases short and J 1 base short, with 11 bases between. With respect to this clonotype: Its target is unknown.

Indicated time point: persistent/refractory GD, antithyroid drugs over 5 years with positive TRAb. Making the TCR library involved RNA that had been extracted from PBMCs. Library construction for TCR beta used iRepertoire HTBI primers and Arm-PCR of CDR3 regions. Methods used by the authors: Sequenced samples collectively carried roughly 63 TRBV and 14 TRBJ segments. From the multiplex PCR reads, TCRdb called clonotypes with MiXCR, one entry per CDR3 protein. These V and J calls originate from TCRdb's pipeline instead of the authors' own analysis. The sample lists 360,000 or so distinct CDR3 sequences, roughly 23% seen once, with approximately 27% in the top ten. General observations from the study: Newly diagnosed Graves' patients exceeded persistent ones in TCR diversity. When disease was persistent, TRBV28, TRBJ1-2 and TRBJ2-5 were the favored segments.

This TCR derives from a middle-aged woman with Graves disease. The rearrangement uses TRBV19 and TRBJ1-1, with D unclear. Sequenced material: peripheral blood mononuclear cells (PBMCs), taken when the disease was refractory, from a patient treated with antithyroid drugs. CDR3 loop: CASRGSANTEAFF. In nucleotides, the CDR3 is TGTGCCAGTCGAGGCAGTGCGAACACTGAAGCTTTCTTT. The full variable domain, its missing parts supplied by reference TRBV19 and TRBJ1-1, is DGGITQSPKYLFRKEGQNVTLSCEQNLNHDAMYWYRQDPGQGLRLIYYSQIVNDFQKGDIAEGYSVSREKKESFPLTVTSAQKNPTAFYLCASRGSANTEAFFGQGTRLTVV.